This T cell receptor (beta chain) appears in the sequencing data of a study of OX40 agonist ivuxolimab in advanced cancers. Using immunoSEQ multiplex PCR, the repertoire was profiled, and TCRdb retains in-frame clones only, with some absent. The sample records around 32,000 clones, approximately 90% being singletons. Autoimmune disease history or systemic immunosuppression excluded patients. Regarding this clone: Antigen unknown.

Broader study findings: On average, CD8+ T cells had more expanded clones than CD4+.

The sequence derives from an adult with an advanced solid tumor such as melanoma, head and neck, liver or kidney cancer. The sample consisted of CD4+ or CD8+ T cells sorted from blood, taken in a trial of the OX40 agonist ivuxolimab.

For the CDR3, the DNA is TGTGCCAGCAGCTCAGCGGGAGGGACCTACGAGCAGTACTTC. Its protein product is CASSSAGGTYEQYF. The chain carries TRBV11-1 and TRBJ2-7; 10 positions match TRBD2. The germline gives CDR1 SGHAT, CDR2 FQDESV (reference sequence). The ends lost 4 bases at V and 2 bases at J; junction bases unmatched: 2. The CDR3 sequence is 14 residues long.